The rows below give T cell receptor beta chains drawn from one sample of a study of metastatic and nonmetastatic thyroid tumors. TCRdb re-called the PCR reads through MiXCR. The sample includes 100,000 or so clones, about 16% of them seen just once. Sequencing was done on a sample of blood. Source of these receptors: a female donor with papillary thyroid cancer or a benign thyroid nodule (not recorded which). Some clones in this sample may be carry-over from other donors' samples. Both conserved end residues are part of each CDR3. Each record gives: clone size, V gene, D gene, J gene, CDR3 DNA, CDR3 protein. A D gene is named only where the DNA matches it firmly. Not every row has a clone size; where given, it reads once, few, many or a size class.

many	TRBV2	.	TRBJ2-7	TGTGCCAGCAAATTGTCCGGTCGGCAGGGGCTTTTGGTCTACGAGCAGTACTTC	CASKLSGRQGLLVYEQYF
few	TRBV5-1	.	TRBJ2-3	TGCGCCAGCAGCGAGGATAGCACAGATACGCAGTATTTT	CASSEDSTDTQYF
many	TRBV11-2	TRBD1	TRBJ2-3	TGTGCCAGCAGCTCCGACAGGGGAAACACAGATACGCAGTATTTT	CASSSDRGNTDTQYF
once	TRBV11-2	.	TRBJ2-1	TGTGCCAGCAGCCCGACCCTCCATGGAGGGAATGAGCAGTTCTTC	CASSPTLHGGNEQFF
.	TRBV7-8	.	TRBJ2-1	TGTGCCAGCATCTTCCGGGACCTAACCTACAATGATCAGTTCTTC	CASIFRDLTYNDQFF
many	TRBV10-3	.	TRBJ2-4	TGTGCCATCAGGCCAGTCGGAGCCAAAAACATTCAGTACTTC	CAIRPVGAKNIQYF
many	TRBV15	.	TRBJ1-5	TGTGCCACCAGCAGGGGCCGAACGGGAGGCAATCAGCCCCAGCATTTT	CATSRGRTGGNQPQHF
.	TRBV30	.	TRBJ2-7	TGTGCCTGGACAGGGCAGGGGAAGAGTTACGAGCAGTACTTC	CAWTGQGKSYEQYF
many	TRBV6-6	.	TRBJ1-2	TGTGCCAGCAGTTACTCAGGGGGTGTCAACTATGGCTACACCTTC	CASSYSGGVNYGYTF
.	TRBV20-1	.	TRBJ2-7	TGCAGTGCCAATCTGGACTACAAGGCGCAGTACTTC	CSANLDYKAQYF
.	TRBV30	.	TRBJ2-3	TGTGCCTGGAGTGTTTTAAGCTCGAGCACAGATACGCAGTATTTT	CAWSVLSSSTDTQYF
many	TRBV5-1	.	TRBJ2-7	TGCGCCAGCAGCTTGGAATCCGAGCAGTACTTC	CASSLESEQYF
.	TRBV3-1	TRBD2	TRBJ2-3	TGTGCCAGCAGCCAAGCCCCTAGCGGGGGGGCAACAGATACGCAGTATTTT	CASSQAPSGGATDTQYF
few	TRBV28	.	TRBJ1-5	TGTACCAGCAACGACATGGGGGATCAGCCCCAGCATTTT	CTSNDMGDQPQHF
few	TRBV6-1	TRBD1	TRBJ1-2	TGTGCCAGCACCGGGACAGGGCCTAACTATGGCTACACCTTC	CASTGTGPNYGYTF
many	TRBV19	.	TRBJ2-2	TGTGCCAGTAGTAGGATCCCACTTACCGGGGAGCTGTTTTTT	CASSRIPLTGELFF
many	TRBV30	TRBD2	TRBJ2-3	TGTGCCTGGAGTTTAGCGGGGGCCCGCACAGATACGCAGTATTTT	CAWSLAGARTDTQYF
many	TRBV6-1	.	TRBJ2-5	TGTGCCAGCAGTGAGACAGACGAAGAGACCCAGTACTTC	CASSETDEETQYF
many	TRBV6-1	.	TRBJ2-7	TGTGCCAGCAGGCAGGGACGTCAAGACTCCTACGAGCAGTACTTC	CASRQGRQDSYEQYF
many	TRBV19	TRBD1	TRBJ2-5	TGTGCCAGTAGCGACGGGACAGCCTACCAAGAGACCCAGTACTTC	CASSDGTAYQETQYF
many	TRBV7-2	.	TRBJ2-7	TGTGCCAGCAACTTAGGTCTATTCGAGGGTTACGAGCAGTACTTC	CASNLGLFEGYEQYF
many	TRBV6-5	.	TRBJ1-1	TGTGCCAGCAGTTTCCTAACGGGGGAGGTGAATATGAACACTGAAGCTTTCTTT	CASSFLTGEVNMNTEAFF
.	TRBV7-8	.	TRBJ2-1	TGTGCCAGCAGCTTTACACGGGCAGAGCAGTTCTTC	CASSFTRAEQFF
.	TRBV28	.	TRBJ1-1	TGTGCCAGCAGTCTATGGGGAAGGGGAGGAACTGAAGCTTTCTTT	CASSLWGRGGTEAFF
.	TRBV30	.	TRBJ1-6	TGTGCCTGGTCTCAGGTCTCACCCCTCCACTTT	CAWSQVSPLHF
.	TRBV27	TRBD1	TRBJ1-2	TGTGCCAGCAGTTTATCGGACAGGGTAGGCTACACCTTC	CASSLSDRVGYTF
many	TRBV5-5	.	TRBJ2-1	TGTGCCAGCAGTTACCGGGCAGGGGAGGTGAATGAGCAGTTCTTC	CASSYRAGEVNEQFF
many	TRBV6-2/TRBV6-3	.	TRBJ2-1	TGTGCCAGCAGCTCCCCAACTAGTCGGAGCTCCTACAATGAGCAGTTCTTC	CASSSPTSRSSYNEQFF
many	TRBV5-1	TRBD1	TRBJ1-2	TGCGCCAGCAGCCGTACAGGGGGTCATCGCTACACCTTC	CASSRTGGHRYTF
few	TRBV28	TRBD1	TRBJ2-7	TGTGCCAGCAGTACCGGGACAGGGGCCCACGAGCAGTACTTC	CASSTGTGAHEQYF
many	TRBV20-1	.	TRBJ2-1	TGCAGTGCTAGAGAATGGACTAATAACAATGAGCAGTTCTTC	CSAREWTNNNEQFF
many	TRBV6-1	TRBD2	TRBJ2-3	TGTGCCAGCAGTCCGACTAGCGGGGGGGATACGCAGTATTTT	CASSPTSGGDTQYF
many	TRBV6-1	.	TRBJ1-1	TGTGCCAGCAGGGTGGCAGAGGCTGAAGCTTTCTTT	CASRVAEAEAFF
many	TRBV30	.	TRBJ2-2	TGTGCCTGGAGTAAAGGTTGGGAGCTGTTTTTT	CAWSKGWELFF
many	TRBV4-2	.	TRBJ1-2	TGTGCCAGCAGCCAAGAAAGGACAGCTTATGGCTACACCTTC	CASSQERTAYGYTF
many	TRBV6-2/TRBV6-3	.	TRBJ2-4	TGTGCCAGCAGTTCATTCGGAGCAGGGGGGGAAAACACTCAGTACTTC	CASSSFGAGGENTQYF
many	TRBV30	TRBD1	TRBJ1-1	TGTGCCCACGGGACAGACACTGAAGCTTTCTTT	CAHGTDTEAFF
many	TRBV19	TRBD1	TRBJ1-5	TGTGCCAGTAGTATCCTCGGGACAGGGAGTGGACAGCCCCAGCATTTT	CASSILGTGSGQPQHF
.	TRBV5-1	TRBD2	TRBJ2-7	TGCGCCAGCAGCTTGGTATTTAGCGGGGGGCTGAGCTCCTACGAGCAGTACTTC	CASSLVFSGGLSSYEQYF
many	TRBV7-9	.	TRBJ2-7	TGTGCCAGCAGTCCACCCCGCGGCGATAGATCCTACGAGCAGTACTTC	CASSPPRGDRSYEQYF
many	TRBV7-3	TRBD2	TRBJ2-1	TGTGCCAGCAGCTTAAGCCCCCCGGGGGGGTTCTACAATGAGCAGTTCTTC	CASSLSPPGGFYNEQFF
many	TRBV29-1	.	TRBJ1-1	TGCAGCGTTGGGGGGGACACTGAAGCTTTCTTT	CSVGGDTEAFF